The 17 T cell receptor beta chains listed next were all sequenced from one sample in a study of T cell changes during pregnancy in multiple sclerosis. Assay: immunoSEQ multiplex PCR; the TCRdb copy retains only in-frame clones and omits some. This table has around 39,000 clones, 70% to 90% appearing once. The sequencing used CD8+ T cells from peripheral blood mononuclear cells, collected in the first trimester of pregnancy. The receptors were sampled from a female donor with multiple sclerosis, enrolled in a pregnancy study.

In its sample, this clone was seen a few times. V and J are TRBV21-1 and TRBJ2-2; the table's D call, TRBD1, was not checked against the DNA. TRBV21-1 is described as a pseudogene. The CDR3 is made up of 15 amino acids. CDR3 loop: CASSENRGRTGELFF. The CDR3 DNA follows: TGTGCCAGCAGCGAGAACAGGGGGCGGACCGGGGAGCTGTTTTTT.

The chain combines TRBV13 with TRBJ2-1, with 12 bases fitting TRBD2. With V trimmed by 3 bases and J by 2 bases, 5 bases remained unmatched. Germline V gives CDR1 PRHDT, CDR2 FYEKMQ (reference sequence). This CDR3 has 17 residues. The chain's CDR3 is CASSLASGGAAYNEQFF. CDR3 nucleotides: TGTGCCAGCAGCTTGGCTAGCGGGGGGGCAGCCTACAATGAGCAGTTCTTC.

This chain connects TRBV19 to TRBJ1-4; D not resolved. Germline V lookup: CDR1 LNHDA, CDR2 SQIVND (reference sequence). This CDR3 contains 14 residues. The ends were cut back, 5 bases at V and 0 bases at J, with 7 bases in the middle. Here the CDR3 DNA reads TGTGCCAGTAGTTGGGAGGCAACTAATGAAAAACTGTTTTTT. Its translation is CASSWEATNEKLFF. The whole variable domain, filled in from reference TRBV19 and TRBJ1-4, reads DGGITQSPKYLFRKEGQNVTLSCEQNLNHDAMYWYRQDPGQGLRLIYYSQIVNDFQKGDIAEGYSVSREKKESFPLTVTSAQKNPTAFYLCASSWEATNEKLFFGSGTQLSVL.

V usage is TRBV4-3 and J usage is TRBJ2-5, with 12 bases fitting TRBD2. The CDR3 consists of 18 residues. Germline trimming cut 4 bases from V and 5 bases from J; bases unmatched to any gene: 14. Per germline, CDR1 LGHNA and CDR2 YSLEER. CDR3 nucleotides: TGCGCCAGCAGCCTCCAGACTAGCGGGGGCCAGGGTGGGGAGACCCAGTACTTC. Its protein is CASSLQTSGGQGGETQYF.

V and J are TRBV6-4 and TRBJ1-2; D is undetermined. There are 15 residues in the CDR3. Germline V gene sequence: CDR1 MRHNA, CDR2 SNTAGT. V was trimmed by 2 bases and J by 6 bases, leaving 16 bases between them. The CDR3 nucleotides read TGTGCCAGCAGTGACCCCGGGAACCCTATTCATGGCTACACCTTC. Translating gives CASSDPGNPIHGYTF.

V and J are TRBV27 and TRBJ2-3, with 8 bases identical to TRBD2. The length of the CDR3 is 16 residues. Trimming took 6 bases from V and 6 from J; bases not matched to a gene: 14. Germline-derived CDR1 and CDR2 are MNHEY and SMNVEV (reference sequence). The CDR3 region is CASSNGVAGPLDTQYF. In nucleotides, the CDR3 is TGTGCCAGCAGCAACGGTGTAGCGGGGCCCTTGGATACGCAGTATTTT.

The chain carries TRBV5-4 and TRBJ1-2; 9 nucleotides match TRBD1. The CDR3 has 15 residues. J lost 5 bases, V lost 4 bases, and 9 bases had no gene match. Per the germline V gene, CDR1 is SGHNT and CDR2 is YYREEE (reference sequence). The CDR3 coding sequence is TGTGCCAGCAGCACCGGGACAGGGCGCGAATATGGCTACACCTTC. Its protein product is CASSTGTGREYGYTF.

V is TRBV7-2 and J is TRBJ2-2, with 8 positions matching TRBD1. J gave up 4 bases and V 4 bases, and 11 bases lay outside the gene matches. CDR1 SGHTA and CDR2 FQGNSA come from the germline V gene. The CDR3 loop spans 17 amino acids. The CDR3 sequence is CASSSGGIGLPTGELFF. The CDR3 DNA reads as TGTGCCAGCAGCTCAGGGGGCATTGGACTACCCACCGGGGAGCTGTTTTTT.

The rearrangement links TRBV4-1 to TRBJ1-6; unclear D gene. The CDR3 totals 12 residues. Germline V CDR1 and CDR2: MGHRA, YSYEKL. With 2 bases removed from V and 10 bases from J, the gap between germline ends came to 6 bases. DNA for the CDR3: TGCGCCAGCAGCCAAAGCCAATCACCCCTCCACTTT. Amino acids: CASSQSQSPLHF.

The chain carries TRBV9 and TRBJ2-6; D is perhaps TRBD1 (5 bases). V lost 7 bases and J 1 base, leaving 9 bases between the germline ends. CDR1 is SGDLS, CDR2 YYNGEE, per germline. CDR3 length equals 14 residues. For the CDR3, the DNA is TGTGCCAGCCGTCAGGGTTCTGGGGCCAACGTCCTGACTTTC. Its protein is CASRQGSGANVLTF.

The CDR3 DNA sequence: TGTGCCAGCAGCTTTCAGTCGGCGGATGAAGCTTTCTTT. Encoded protein: CASSFQSADEAFF. The V and J genes are TRBV7-9 and TRBJ1-1; D is ambiguous. Germline-derived CDR1 and CDR2 are SEHNR and FQNEAQ (reference sequence). This CDR3 has 13 amino acids. The ends were cut back, 3 bases at V and 7 bases at J, with 12 bases in the middle.

The chain employs TRBV19 and TRBJ1-5; maybe TRBD1 (5 bases). V gave up 0 bases and J gave up 2 bases, with 11 bases separating them. Per germline, CDR1 LNHDA and CDR2 SQIVND (reference sequence). The CDR3 covers 16 residues. The CDR3 coding sequence is TGTGCCAGTAGTATAGAATGGAGCAGGGGCAATCAGCCCCAGCATTTT. Its protein is CASSIEWSRGNQPQHF.

The chain uses TRBV5-6 and TRBJ1-2; D is perhaps TRBD1 (5 bases). Germline CDR1 reads SGHDT; CDR2 reads YYEEEE. Trimming took off 4 bases at V and 0 bases at J, with 22 bases between the two ends. This CDR3 comprises 18 residues. As DNA, the CDR3 is TGTGCCAGCAGCCCAACTCCACAGGTGTTTATTGCTAACTATGGCTACACCTTC. Translating gives CASSPTPQVFIANYGYTF.

This clone was detected once. The chain links TRBV18 to TRBJ1-1; 9 positions agree with TRBD1. Germline CDR1 reads KGHSH; CDR2 reads LQKENI. The CDR3 is 17 amino acids. V shed 4 bases, J shed 3 bases, and the junction held 12 bases outside the gene matches. As DNA, the CDR3 is TGTGCCAGCTCACTACGACCGGGACAGGGACGAGACACTGAAGCTTTCTTT. Its translation is CASSLRPGQGRDTEAFF.

As to this clone: It is unclear where the CDR3 begins or ends on the DNA, so no DNA is shown, and the CDR3 is as TCRdb lists it. The chain carries TRBV21-1 and TRBJ1-2; TRBD1, as called in the table, went unchecked against the DNA. TRBV21-1 is a recognized pseudogene. Termini included, the CDR3 measures 17 amino acids. CDR3 sequence reads: CASSKVGTGALGYGYTF.

The rearrangement links TRBV4-1 to TRBJ1-5; a weak D match, TRBD1 (6 bases). The CDR3 totals 19 residues. Germline CDR1 is MGHRA and CDR2 is YSYEKL. With 0 bases removed from V and 3 bases from J, the gap between germline ends came to 21 bases. The CDR3 nucleotides read TGCGCCAGCAGCCAAGAGGGATTGGGGGCCGGGCCTATCAATCAGCCCCAGCATTTT. Protein sequence: CASSQEGLGAGPINQPQHF.

This clone was counted only a few times. The V gene is TRBV12-5, the J gene TRBJ1-5; the D gene is possibly TRBD1 (5 bases). Trimming removed 1 base from V and 9 bases from J, with 16 bases in between. Germline V CDR1 and CDR2: LGHNT, FRNRAP. The CDR3 is made up of 15 amino acids. The CDR3 protein is CASGLEGRERRPQHF. CDR3 bases: TGTGCTAGTGGTTTGGAGGGGAGGGAACGAAGGCCCCAGCATTTT.